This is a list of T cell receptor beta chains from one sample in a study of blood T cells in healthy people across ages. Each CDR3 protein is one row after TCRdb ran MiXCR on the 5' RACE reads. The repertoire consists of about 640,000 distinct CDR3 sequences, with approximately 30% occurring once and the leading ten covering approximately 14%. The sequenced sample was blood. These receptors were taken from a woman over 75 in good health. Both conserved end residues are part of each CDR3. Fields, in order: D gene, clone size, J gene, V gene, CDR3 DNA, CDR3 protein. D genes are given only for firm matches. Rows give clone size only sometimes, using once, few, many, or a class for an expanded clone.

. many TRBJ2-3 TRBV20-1 TGCAGTCCCGGGCCGGAACAAACGACGCAGTATTTT CSPGPEQTTQYF
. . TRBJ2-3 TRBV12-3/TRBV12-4 TGTGCCAGCAGCCCCGGCCCACCCGGGGATACGCAGTATTTT CASSPGPPGDTQYF
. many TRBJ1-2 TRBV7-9 TGTGCCAGCAGCTTACCACGACAGGCGAACCTCTATGGCTACACCTTC CASSLPRQANLYGYTF
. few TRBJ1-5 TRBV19 TGTGCCAGTAGTAGCGCGGGCAATCAGCCCCAGCATTTT CASSSAGNQPQHF
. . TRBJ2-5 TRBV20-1 TGCAGTGCCCGCGAGTGGCAGGGCGGTTACAATGAGCAGTACTTC CSAREWQGGYNEQYF
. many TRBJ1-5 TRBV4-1 TGCGCCAGCAGCCCCCTACGGGGGGGTGACCCTAGCAATCAGCCCCAGCATTTT CASSPLRGGDPSNQPQHF
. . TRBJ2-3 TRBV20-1 TGCAGTGCTAGAGATCCCCCAAGCACAGATACGCAGTATTTT CSARDPPSTDTQYF
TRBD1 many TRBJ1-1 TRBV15 TGTGCCACCAGCCCTCGACAGGGAATGAACACTGAAGCTTTCTTT CATSPRQGMNTEAFF
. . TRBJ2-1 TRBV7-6 TGTGCCAGCAGGAGAGGAGGGGGCCCCTACAATGAGCAGTACTTT CASRRGGGPYNEQYF
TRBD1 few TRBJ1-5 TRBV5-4 TGTGCCAGCAGTTACGGACAGGGGGCTTTCCATAGCAATCAGCCCCAGCATTTT CASSYGQGAFHSNQPQHF
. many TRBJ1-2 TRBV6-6 TGTGCCAGCAGTTACGAAAAAGGGACCTCCTATGGCTACACCTTC CASSYEKGTSYGYTF
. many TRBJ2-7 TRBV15 TGTGCCACCAGCCGCCGGGGAGTGGGTGCCGAGCAGTACTTC CATSRRGVGAEQYF
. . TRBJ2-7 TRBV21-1 TGTGCCAGCAGCGGCAGGACAGGGATGATAAACAATGAGCAGTACTTC CASSGRTGMINNEQYF
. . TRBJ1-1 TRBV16 TGTGCCAGCAGCCAATCGCCGGGCTCGGGGTTAGCTTTCTTT CASSQSPGSGLAFF
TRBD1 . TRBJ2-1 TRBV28 TGTGCCAGCAGCTTACAGGGGCCCACCTACAATGAGCAGTTCTTC CASSLQGPTYNEQFF
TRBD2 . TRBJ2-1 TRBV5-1 TGCGCCAGCGGCTCAGCGGGGCGGGAGACCCAGTTCTTC CASGSAGRETQFF
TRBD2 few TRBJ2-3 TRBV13 TGTGCCAGCAGCTCAACTAGCGGGGGGGCAGATACGCAGTATTTT CASSSTSGGADTQYF
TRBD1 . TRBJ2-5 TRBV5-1 TGCGCCAGCACAATCGGACAGGGCGAACAGTCCCAGTACTTC CASTIGQGEQSQYF
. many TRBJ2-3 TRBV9 TGTGCCAGCAGCGTAGGTACAGACACTAGCACAGATACGCAGTATTTT CASSVGTDTSTDTQYF
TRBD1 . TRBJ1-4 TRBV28 TGTGCCAGCAGTTCCAACCGGGACAGGAATGAAAAACTGTTTTTT CASSSNRDRNEKLFF
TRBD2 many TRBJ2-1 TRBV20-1 TGCAGTGCGCCGCCGCCGGCTCGCGGGGGGGCGGGGAATGAGCAGTTCTTC CSAPPPARGGAGNEQFF
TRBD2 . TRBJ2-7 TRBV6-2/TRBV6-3 TGTGCCAGCAGTTACTCGGGAGCGGGGAGTCCCTACGAGCAGTACTTC CASSYSGAGSPYEQYF
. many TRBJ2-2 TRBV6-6 TGTGCCAGCAGTCCCTCCCGCCGCTTGAACACCGGGGAGCTGTTTTTT CASSPSRRLNTGELFF
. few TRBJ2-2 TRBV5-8 TGTGCCAGCAGCTTAGTGAGGGCGAACACCGGGGAGCTGTTTTTT CASSLVRANTGELFF
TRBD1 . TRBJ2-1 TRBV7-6 TGTACCAGCAGCTTAGGACAGGTCTCCTACAATGAGCAGTTCTTC CTSSLGQVSYNEQFF
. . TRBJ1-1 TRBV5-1 TGCGCCAGCAGTGGAGGGGGGGCAATGGCTGAAGCTTTCTTT CASSGGGAMAEAFF
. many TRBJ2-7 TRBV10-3 TGTGCCATCAGTGTACAGGGAGACGAGCAGTACTTC CAISVQGDEQYF
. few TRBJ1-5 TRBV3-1 TGTGCCAGCAGCCAAGCAGGGAATAGCAATCAGCCCCAGCATTTT CASSQAGNSNQPQHF